This TCR beta chain was captured in a study of blood T cell repertoires in COVID-19. Background on the study: Specimens from acute and convalescent COVID-19 originated in the United States, Italy and Spain. PBMCs, B-cell-depleted T cells, or T cells were the source of the cDNA or gDNA that made up the material.

Only in-frame clones appear in the TCRdb table, and some are missing; sequencing was by immunoSEQ multiplex PCR. The repertoire has nearly 200,000 clones, about 88% of them found once; the top ten carry roughly 6%. Between the trimmed V and J ends, which lost 2 bases and 7 bases, there was a span of 11 bases. From germline, CDR1 is MNHEY and CDR2 SVGEGT. This CDR3 spans 14 amino acids. Sequences were obtained from peripheral blood. The rearrangement uses TRBV6-2 or TRBV6-3 and TRBJ2-2; D is possibly TRBD1 (6 bases). This TCR derives from a woman in her 40s who had recovered from COVID-19. The CDR3 sequence: CASSYQGMGGELFF. DNA of the CDR3: TGTGCCAGCAGTTACCAGGGGATGGGCGGGGAGCTGTTTTTT.